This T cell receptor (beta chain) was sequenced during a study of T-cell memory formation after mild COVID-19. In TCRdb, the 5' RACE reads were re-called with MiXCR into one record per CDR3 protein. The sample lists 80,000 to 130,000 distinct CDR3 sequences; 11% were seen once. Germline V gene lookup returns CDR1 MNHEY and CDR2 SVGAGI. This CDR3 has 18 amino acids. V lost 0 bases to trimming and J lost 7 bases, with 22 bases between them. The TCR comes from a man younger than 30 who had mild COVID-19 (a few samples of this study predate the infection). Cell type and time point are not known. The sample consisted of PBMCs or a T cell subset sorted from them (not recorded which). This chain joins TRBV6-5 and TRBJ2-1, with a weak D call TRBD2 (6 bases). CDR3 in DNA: TGTGCCAGCAGTTACTCGGCTAGCGTCATAATAGGTAGGAATGAGCAGTTCTTC. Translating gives CASSYSASVIIGRNEQFF.